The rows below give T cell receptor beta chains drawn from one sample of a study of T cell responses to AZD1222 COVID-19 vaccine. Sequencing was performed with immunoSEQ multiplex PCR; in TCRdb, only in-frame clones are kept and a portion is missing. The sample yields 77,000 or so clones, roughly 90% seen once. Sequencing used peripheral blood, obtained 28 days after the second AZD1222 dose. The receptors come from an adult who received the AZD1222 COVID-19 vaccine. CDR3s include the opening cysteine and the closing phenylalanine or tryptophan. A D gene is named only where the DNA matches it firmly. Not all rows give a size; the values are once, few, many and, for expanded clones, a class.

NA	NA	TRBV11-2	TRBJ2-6	CASSLGSHGANVLTF	TGTGCCAGCAGCTTAGGATCCCATGGGGCCAACGTCCTGACTTTC
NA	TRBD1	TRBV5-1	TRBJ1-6	CASSSTGTGGNSPLHF	TGCGCCAGCAGCTCCACCGGGACAGGGGGTAATTCACCCCTCCACTTT
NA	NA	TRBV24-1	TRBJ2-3	CATSDVSGASTDTQYF	TGTGCCACCAGTGATGTTAGCGGAGCTAGCACAGATACGCAGTATTTT
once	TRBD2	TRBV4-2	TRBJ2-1	CASSQDGTSGYNEQFF	TGTGCCAGCAGCCAAGATGGGACTAGCGGGTACAATGAGCAGTTCTTC
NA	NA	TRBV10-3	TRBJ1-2	CAISEHREDGYTF	TGTGCCATCAGTGAGCACAGGGAAGATGGCTACACCTTC
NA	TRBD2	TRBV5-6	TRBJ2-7	CASSWGGPGTSSYEQYF	TGTGCCAGCAGCTGGGGCGGGCCCGGGACTAGCTCCTACGAGCAGTACTTC
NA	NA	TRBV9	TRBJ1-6	CASSVEGTSASVLHF	TGTGCCAGCAGCGTAGAGGGGACGTCGGCTTCGGTCCTCCACTTT
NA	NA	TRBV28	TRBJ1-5	CASTPGGGNQPQHF	TGTGCCAGCACCCCGGGGGGTGGCAATCAGCCCCAGCATTTT
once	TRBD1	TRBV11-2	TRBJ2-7	CASSLYLDRGNYEQYF	TGTGCCAGCAGCTTATACCTGGACAGGGGAAACTACGAGCAGTACTTC
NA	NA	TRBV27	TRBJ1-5	CASATQLGTPQHF	TGTGCCAGCGCTACACAGCTGGGGACGCCCCAGCATTTT
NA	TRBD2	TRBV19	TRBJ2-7	CASSPAVGGGSYEQYF	TGTGCCAGTAGTCCAGCCGTCGGGGGAGGGTCCTACGAGCAGTACTTC
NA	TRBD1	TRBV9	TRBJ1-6	CASSVDGGQGSNSPLHF	TGTGCCAGCAGCGTAGATGGGGGACAGGGGTCGAATTCACCCCTCCACTTT
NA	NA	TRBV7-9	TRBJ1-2	CASSFSGTNYGYTF	TGTGCCAGCAGCTTTTCCGGCACTAACTATGGCTACACCTTC
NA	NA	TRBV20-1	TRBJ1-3	CSASGGVRGTGNTIYF	TGCAGTGCTAGTGGGGGGGTTCGAGGGACTGGAAACACCATATATTTT
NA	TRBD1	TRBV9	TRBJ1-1	CASSVTPGTGDTEAFF	TGTGCCAGCAGCGTAACCCCCGGGACAGGGGACACTGAAGCTTTCTTT